Below are 31 T cell receptor beta chains sequenced from a single sample in a study of cytotoxic CD8 clonotypes in ibrutinib-treated CLL. Here immunoSEQ multiplex PCR was the method, and the copy in TCRdb shows in-frame clones only, minus some. The sample yields about 44,000 clones, under 75% seen once. This specimen consisted of PBMCs, obtained after 12 months of ibrutinib treatment. The receptors come from a human donor with chronic lymphocytic leukemia.

J is TRBJ1-5 and V is TRBV27, with D tentatively TRBD1 (5 bases). This CDR3 region has 16 residues. Trimming removed 4 bases from V and 2 bases from J, with 15 bases in between. Germline CDR1 is MNHEY and CDR2 is SMNVEV (reference sequence). In nucleotides, the CDR3 is TGTGCCAGCAGTTCAATACAGGCCCATGGCAATCAGCCCCAGCATTTT. It specifies CASSSIQAHGNQPQHF.

This clone was observed a handful of times. The chain has TRBV5-4 and TRBJ1-2; 8 bases align to TRBD1. The CDR3 runs to 14 residues. J was trimmed by 4 bases and V by 3 bases; bases with no gene match: 5. Germline V gene lookup returns CDR1 SGHNT and CDR2 YYREEE (reference sequence). The CDR3 protein is CASSWGQDRYGYTF. The CDR3 region has the DNA TGTGCCAGCAGCTGGGGACAGGACCGCTATGGCTACACCTTC.

With respect to this clone: Other DNA sequences in the same sample also yield this CDR3. The chain employs TRBV7-2 and TRBJ2-7; D is undetermined. The CDR3 has 14 residues. Germline CDR1 reads SGHTA; CDR2 reads FQGNSA. V was cut by 3 bases and J by 2 bases, with 11 bases left in between. CDR3 residues: CASSFSGVTYEQYF. The DNA for the CDR3 is TGTGCCAGCAGCTTTAGTGGGGTTACCTACGAGCAGTACTTC.

The rearrangement joins TRBV9 to TRBJ2-5; D call uncertain. Trimming shortened V by 2 bases and J by 2 bases, and 13 bases separated the two germline ends. CDR1 and CDR2 from the germline V gene are SGDLS and YYNGEE. This CDR3 contains 15 residues. The CDR3 sequence: CASSVSSITQETQYF. The CDR3 nucleotides are TGTGCCAGCAGCGTCTCCTCTATTACACAAGAGACCCAGTACTTC.

The chain recombines TRBV10-3 with TRBJ1-2; D is ambiguous. Trimming stripped 6 bases from V and 4 bases from J, with 15 bases between. This CDR3 has 14 amino acids. The germline V gene has CDR1 ENHRY and CDR2 SYGVKD. This chain's CDR3 is CAIRPWQDGYGYTF. CDR3 DNA sequence: TGTGCCATCAGACCATGGCAGGATGGCTATGGCTACACCTTC.

V usage is TRBV5-4 and J usage is TRBJ2-7; D gene uncertain. Trimming removed 5 bases from V and 3 bases from J, with 21 bases in between. Germline-derived CDR1 and CDR2 are SGHNT and YYREEE (reference sequence). The CDR3 runs to 16 residues. CDR3 loop: CASRLNPGSPSYEQYF. CDR3 sequence (DNA): TGTGCCAGCAGACTCAATCCGGGTTCTCCGAGCTACGAGCAGTACTTC.

The V gene is TRBV9, the J gene TRBJ2-5; D unclear. The CDR3 runs to 14 residues. V was clipped by 3 bases and J by 5 bases, with 14 bases between them. Germline V gene sequence: CDR1 SGDLS, CDR2 YYNGEE. The CDR3 region is CASSAIAVFETQYF. The CDR3 bases are TGTGCCAGCAGCGCTATTGCAGTCTTCGAGACCCAGTACTTC.

This chain links TRBV18 with TRBJ2-1; 10 bases map to TRBD2. This CDR3 spans 15 amino acids. Germline-derived CDR1 and CDR2 are KGHSH and LQKENI. Trimming cost V 1 base and J 7 bases; bases outside gene matches: 4. The CDR3, as DNA: TGTGCCAGCTCACCACAAAGCGGGGGGGCGAATGAGCAGTTCTTC. It translates to CASSPQSGGANEQFF.

This rearrangement joins TRBV19 to TRBJ2-6; TRBD2 might be the D (6 bases). The CDR3 runs 15 residues. Germline V gene sequence: CDR1 LNHDA, CDR2 SQIVND (reference sequence). V dropped 5 bases and J dropped 3 bases, with 11 bases sitting between them. CDR3 amino acids: CASSRGAVGANVLTF. The CDR3, as DNA: TGTGCCAGTAGTCGCGGGGCGGTTGGGGCCAACGTCCTGACTTTC.

The chain carries TRBV18 and TRBJ1-5; perhaps TRBD1 as D (6 bases). The CDR3 spans 14 residues. Deletions cut 3 bases from V and 7 bases from J, with 13 bases between. Germline V lookup: CDR1 KGHSH, CDR2 LQKENI. DNA for the CDR3: TGTGCCAGCTCACCGGTGGGGGCGGGGCAGCCCCAGCATTTT. Its protein product is CASSPVGAGQPQHF. Looking up the rest from reference TRBV18 and TRBJ1-5 gives the full variable domain: NAGVMQNPRHLVRRRGQEARLRCSPMKGHSHVYWYRQLPEEGLKFMVYLQKENIIDESGMPKERFSAEFPKEGPSILRIQQVVRGDSAAYFCASSPVGAGQPQHFGDGTRLSIL.

This clone was detected only a few times. Other nucleotide sequences from this sample produce the same CDR3. The chain links TRBV7-9 to TRBJ2-7; D is uncertain. CDR3 length: 11 amino acids. With 6 bases removed from V and 0 bases from J, the gap between germline ends came to 3 bases. CDR1 is SEHNR, CDR2 FQNEAQ, per germline (reference sequence). CDR3 protein: CASRSSYEQYF. CDR3 DNA sequence: TGTGCCAGCAGATCCTCCTACGAGCAGTACTTC.

Only a few counts were recorded for this clone. This chain uses TRBV29-1 with TRBJ1-2; TRBD1 aligns across 9 bases. Trimming cost V 2 bases and J 3 bases; bases outside gene matches: 7. The CDR3 sequence is 15 residues long. CDR1 and CDR2 from the germline V gene are SQVTM and ANQGSEA. The CDR3 region is CSVERPGTGHYGYTF. Written as DNA, the CDR3 is TGCAGCGTTGAACGGCCCGGGACAGGGCACTATGGCTACACCTTC.

The chain carries TRBV11-3 and TRBJ1-5, with a weak D call TRBD1 (5 bases). The CDR3 length is 14 residues. Germline V gene data show CDR1 as SGHNT and CDR2 as YENEEA. Between the trimmed V and J ends, which lost 6 bases and 0 bases, there was a span of 9 bases. CDR3 residues: CASRTAHSNQPQHF. The CDR3 DNA is TGTGCCAGCAGGACAGCGCATAGCAATCAGCCCCAGCATTTT. The variable domain in full, with the rest retrieved from reference TRBV11-3 and TRBJ1-5, is EAGVVQSPRYKIIEKKQPVAFWCNPISGHNTLYWYLQNLGQGPELLIRYENEEAVDDSQLPKDRFSAERLKGVDSTLKIQPAELGDSAVYLCASRTAHSNQPQHFGDGTRLSIL.

This clone was recorded only once. The chain combines TRBV5-6 with TRBJ2-7; D possibly corresponds to TRBD1 (5 bases). Germline CDR1 reads SGHDT; CDR2 reads YYEEEE. This CDR3 is 16 amino acids long. The V end lost 4 bases, the J end lost 3 bases, and 20 bases lay between the germline ends. CDR3 nucleotide sequence: TGTGCCAGCAGCCTGTCCTCAGGGTTACTACTCTACGAGCAGTACTTC. Translating it yields CASSLSSGLLLYEQYF.

This rearrangement joins TRBV6-4 to TRBJ2-3; D is uncertain. Germline V gene lookup returns CDR1 MRHNA and CDR2 SNTAGT. Trimming removed 2 bases from V and 3 bases from J, with 6 bases in between. This CDR3 has 13 amino acids. The CDR3 bases are TGTGCCAGCAGTGACGTTGGAACAGATACGCAGTATTTT. Residues: CASSDVGTDTQYF.

This chain connects TRBV5-1 to TRBJ2-6, with D maybe TRBD1 (6 bases). The germline V gene has CDR1 SGHRS and CDR2 YFSETQ. The CDR3 totals 15 residues. V was cut by 4 bases and J by 3 bases, with 11 bases left in between. The CDR3 reads CASSVAGDGANVLTF. The CDR3 nucleotides are TGCGCCAGCAGCGTCGCAGGGGATGGGGCCAACGTCCTGACTTTC.

In its sample, this clone was seen a few times. The V gene is TRBV27, the J gene TRBJ2-5, with no clear D. CDR3 size: 12 residues. The V gene lost 5 bases and the J gene lost 4 bases, with 8 bases spanning the gap. Germline V gene lookup returns CDR1 MNHEY and CDR2 SMNVEV (reference sequence). Here the CDR3 DNA reads TGTGCCAGCAGTATTATCGGAGAGACCCAGTACTTC. This sequence encodes CASSIIGETQYF.

V and J are TRBV5-1 and TRBJ2-1, with D tentatively TRBD2 (5 bases). From germline, CDR1 is SGHRS and CDR2 YFSETQ. The CDR3 spans 17 residues. V gave up 3 bases and J gave up 2 bases, with 18 bases separating them. The CDR3 protein is CASSSKLGMLPYNEQFF. Here the CDR3 DNA reads TGCGCCAGCAGCTCAAAACTCGGGATGTTACCCTACAATGAGCAGTTCTTC.

The chain couples TRBV5-1 to TRBJ2-7; TRBD1 aligns across 10 bases. Looked up from germline, CDR1 is SGHRS and CDR2 is YFSETQ. The junction had 5 bases not matched to a gene; V was cut back by 2 bases and J by 3 bases. The CDR3 consists of 15 residues. CDR3 DNA sequence: TGCGCCAGCAGCTTCAGGACAGGGGGATACTACGAGCAGTACTTC. It yields the protein CASSFRTGGYYEQYF.

Written as DNA, the CDR3 is TGTGCCATCCTCGATGGACTAGCGGGAACAGATACGCAGTATTTT. It yields the protein CAILDGLAGTDTQYF. The chain links TRBV10-3 to TRBJ2-3; 12 bases are shared with TRBD2. The ends lost 8 bases at V and 3 bases at J; junction bases unmatched: 6. The CDR3 has 15 residues. In germline, CDR1 is ENHRY, CDR2 SYGVKD.

V is TRBV5-3 and J is TRBJ2-3; 8 bases fit TRBD2. TRBV5-3 is sorted into the ORF group, with uncertain function. Trimming took 8 bases from V and 5 from J; bases not matched to a gene: 7. CDR3 length equals 13 residues. CDR3 bases: TGTGCCAGCTCGCGGGGGGAAGGAGATACGCAGTATTTT. As protein: CASSRGEGDTQYF.

The J gene is TRBJ1-2, the V gene TRBV13, with 9 bases identical to TRBD1. This CDR3 has 15 amino acids. The V and J ends lost 3 bases and 2 bases, in that order; junction bases with no gene match: 4. From germline, CDR1 is PRHDT and CDR2 FYEKMQ (reference sequence). CDR3 residues: CASSFGQGPNYGYTF. The CDR3 coding sequence is TGTGCCAGCAGCTTTGGACAGGGGCCCAACTATGGCTACACCTTC.

This chain joins TRBV27 and TRBJ1-1; TRBD1 agrees at 7 bases. Germline V gene data show CDR1 as MNHEY and CDR2 as SMNVEV (reference sequence). The CDR3 is made up of 16 amino acids. J lost 8 bases, V lost 3 bases, and 15 bases had no gene match. CDR3 bases: TGTGCCAGCAGTTTGTTTGGGACAGAGCATACCCTGGAAGCTTTCTTT. The encoded protein is CASSLFGTEHTLEAFF.

Only one count was recorded for this clone. The CDR3 loop is CASSYGGSTDTQYF. Written as DNA, the CDR3 is TGTGCCAGCAGCTACGGCGGGAGCACAGATACGCAGTATTTT. This chain joins TRBV5-4 and TRBJ2-3, with D possibly TRBD2 on 5 matching bases. This CDR3 is built from 14 residues. Trimming cost V 3 bases and J 0 bases, with 8 bases left between them. CDR1 and CDR2 (germline): SGHNT, YYREEE (reference sequence). The entire variable domain, with the rest obtained from reference TRBV5-4 and TRBJ2-3, is as follows: ETGVTQSPTHLIKTRGQQVTLRCSSQSGHNTVSWYQQALGQGPQFIFQYYREEENGRGNFPPRFSGLQFPNYSSELNVNALELDDSALYLCASSYGGSTDTQYFGPGTRLTVL.

The chain couples TRBV4-1 to TRBJ2-7; maybe TRBD1 (5 bases). This CDR3 has 15 amino acids. Trimming shortened V by 0 bases and J by 0 bases, and 9 bases separated the two germline ends. Germline values: CDR1 MGHRA, CDR2 YSYEKL. As DNA, the CDR3 is TGCGCCAGCAGCCAAGATTGGGGCATCTCCTACGAGCAGTACTTC. Its protein product is CASSQDWGISYEQYF.

The chain has TRBV7-8 and TRBJ2-2; TRBD2 is a possible D gene (6 bases). From germline, CDR1 is SGHVS and CDR2 FQNEAQ. The CDR3 extends over 15 amino acids. Trimming took 6 bases from V and 5 from J, leaving 16 bases between them. CDR3 in DNA: TGTGCCAGCAGTTTACGGGTGGAGGGGACCGGGGAGCTGTTTTTT. This encodes CASSLRVEGTGELFF.

This clone was counted a few times. The CDR3 reads CASSGRTDFHSPLHF. In DNA, the CDR3 is TGTGCCAGCAGTGGGAGGACGGACTTCCATTCACCCCTCCACTTT. This chain links TRBV2 with TRBJ1-6; no definite D call. Germline V gene data show CDR1 as SNHLY and CDR2 as FYNNEI. The CDR3 sequence is 15 residues long. Trimming shortened V by 4 bases and J by 8 bases, and 15 bases separated the two germline ends.

The gene calls are TRBV27 and TRBJ1-4, with D possibly being TRBD1 (6 bases). The ends were cut back, 3 bases at V and 8 bases at J, with 10 bases in the middle. The CDR3 sequence is 13 residues long. Germline CDR1 is MNHEY and CDR2 is SMNVEV (reference sequence). The CDR3: CASSFTGREKLFF. For the CDR3, the DNA is TGTGCCAGCAGTTTTACAGGGAGGGAAAAACTGTTTTTT.

This chain links TRBV6-1 with TRBJ1-1; maybe TRBD1 (5 bases). The germline gives CDR1 MNHNS, CDR2 SASEGT. This CDR3 spans 13 amino acids. Deletions cut 5 bases from V and 7 bases from J, with 14 bases between. This CDR3 is CASSTPGGGEAFF. CDR3 bases: TGTGCCAGCAGTACCCCGGGGGGGGGTGAAGCTTTCTTT.

The chain employs TRBV6-1 and TRBJ2-4; possibly TRBD1 for D (6 bases). CDR1 is MNHNS, CDR2 SASEGT, per germline. Trimming removed 7 bases from V and 4 bases from J, with 11 bases in between. CDR3 length equals 13 residues. CDR3 sequence: CASKLGQKNIQYF. The CDR3 DNA is TGTGCCAGCAAACTCGGACAGAAAAACATTCAGTACTTC.

The chain carries TRBV5-1 and TRBJ2-7, with no clear D. Germline-derived CDR1 and CDR2 are SGHRS and YFSETQ. The CDR3 length is 15 residues. V was pared by 1 base and J by 7 bases, with 18 bases between. CDR3 nucleotide sequence: TGCGCCAGCAGCTTGTTAGATTTAACTTCTCGGGAGCAGTACTTC. Protein product: CASSLLDLTSREQYF.